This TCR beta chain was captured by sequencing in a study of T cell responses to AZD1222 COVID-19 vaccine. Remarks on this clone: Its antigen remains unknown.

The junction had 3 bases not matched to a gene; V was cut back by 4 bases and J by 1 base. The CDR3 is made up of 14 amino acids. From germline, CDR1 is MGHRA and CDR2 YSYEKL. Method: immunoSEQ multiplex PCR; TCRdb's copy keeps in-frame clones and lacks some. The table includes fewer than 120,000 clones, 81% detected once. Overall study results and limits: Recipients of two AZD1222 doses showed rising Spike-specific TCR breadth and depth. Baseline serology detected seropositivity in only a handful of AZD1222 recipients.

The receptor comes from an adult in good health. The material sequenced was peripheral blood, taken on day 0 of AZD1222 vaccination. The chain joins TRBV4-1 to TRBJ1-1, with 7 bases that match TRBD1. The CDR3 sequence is CASSLTGRNTEAFF. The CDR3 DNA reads TGCGCCAGCAGCCTGACAGGGAGGAACACTGAAGCTTTCTTT.